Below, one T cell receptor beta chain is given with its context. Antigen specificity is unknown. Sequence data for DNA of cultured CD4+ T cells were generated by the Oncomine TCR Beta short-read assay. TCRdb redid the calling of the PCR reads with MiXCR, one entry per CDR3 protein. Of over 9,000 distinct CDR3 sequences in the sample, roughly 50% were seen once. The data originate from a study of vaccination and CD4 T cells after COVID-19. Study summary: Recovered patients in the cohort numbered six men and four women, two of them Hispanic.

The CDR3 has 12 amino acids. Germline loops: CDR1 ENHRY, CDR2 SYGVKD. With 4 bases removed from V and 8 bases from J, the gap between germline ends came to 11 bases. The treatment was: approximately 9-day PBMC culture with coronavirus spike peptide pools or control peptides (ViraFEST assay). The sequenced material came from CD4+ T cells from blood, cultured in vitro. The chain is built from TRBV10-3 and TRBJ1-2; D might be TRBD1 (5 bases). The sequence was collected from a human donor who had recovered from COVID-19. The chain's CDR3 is CAISANRDGYTF. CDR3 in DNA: TGTGCCATCAGTGCTAATAGGGACGGCTACACCTTC.